Following are 17 T cell receptor beta chains from one sample sequenced in a study of OX40 agonist ivuxolimab in advanced cancers. This table comes from immunoSEQ multiplex PCR, and its TCRdb copy is limited to in-frame clones, with some not included. The sample carries tens of thousands of clones, 70% to 90% recorded once. The sample was CD4+ or CD8+ T cells sorted from blood, taken in a trial of the OX40 agonist ivuxolimab. The origin of the receptors is an adult with an advanced solid tumor such as melanoma, head and neck, liver or kidney cancer.

The chain carries TRBV6-5 and TRBJ1-5, with D maybe TRBD1 (5 bases). This CDR3 spans 16 amino acids. Deletions cut 6 bases from V and 3 bases from J, with 18 bases between. CDR1 and CDR2 from the germline V gene are MNHEY and SVGAGI. The CDR3 DNA follows: TGTGCCAGCAGGTACGACGGGACTCCTAACAATCAGCCCCAGCATTTT. Protein: CASRYDGTPNNQPQHF.

This clone was recorded only once. The genes are TRBV30 and TRBJ2-7; tentative D call: TRBD2 (6 bases). V lost 4 bases, J lost 9 bases, and 16 bases lay in between. From germline, CDR1 is GTSNPN and CDR2 SVGIG (reference sequence). This CDR3 has 12 amino acids. CDR3: CAWNSGTLGQYF. The CDR3, as DNA: TGTGCCTGGAACTCCGGGACTCTGGGGCAGTACTTC.

V and J are TRBV5-6 and TRBJ2-3, with 7 positions matching TRBD2. The V gene's germline CDR1 is SGHDT and CDR2 YYEEEE. This CDR3 spans 18 amino acids. V shed 3 bases, J shed 2 bases, and the junction held 15 bases outside the gene matches. CDR3 coding DNA: TGTGCCAGCAGCTCCTCCCGGAGCGGGGCGGGTGTCACAGATACGCAGTATTTT. Its translation: CASSSSRSGAGVTDTQYF.

The genes are TRBV7-9 and TRBJ2-1; no reliable D call. Trimming stripped 7 bases from V and 1 base from J, with 11 bases between. Germline CDR1 is SEHNR and CDR2 is FQNEAQ (reference sequence). This CDR3 comprises 14 residues. In nucleotides, the CDR3 is TGTGCCAGCAAACTCATGGATTCCTACAATGAGCAGTTCTTC. Its translation: CASKLMDSYNEQFF.

This rearrangement joins TRBV7-2 to TRBJ1-4, with TRBD1 matching 9 bases. The ends lost 5 bases at V and 0 bases at J; junction bases unmatched: 1. CDR1 SGHTA and CDR2 FQGNSA come from the germline V gene. The CDR3 loop spans 15 amino acids. CDR3 DNA: TGTGCCAGCAGCCGACAGGGGGCAACTAATGAAAAACTGTTTTTT. Protein sequence: CASSRQGATNEKLFF. The entire variable domain, with the rest obtained from reference TRBV7-2 and TRBJ1-4, is as follows: GAGVSQSPSNKVTEKGKDVELRCDPISGHTALYWYRQSLGQGLEFLIYFQGNSAPDKSGLPSDRFSAERTGGSVSTLTIQRTQQEDSAVYLCASSRQGATNEKLFFGSGTQLSVL.

The chain joins TRBV5-6 to TRBJ2-1; 10 nucleotides line up with TRBD2. CDR1 is SGHDT, CDR2 YYEEEE, per germline. CDR3 length equals 15 residues. With V trimmed by 3 bases and J by 2 bases, 2 bases remained unmatched. CDR3 residues: CASSWTSGTYNEQFF. For the CDR3, the DNA is TGTGCCAGCAGCTGGACTAGCGGAACCTACAATGAGCAGTTCTTC. Filled out from reference TRBV5-6 and TRBJ2-1, the complete variable domain reads DAGVTQSPTHLIKTRGQQVTLRCSPKSGHDTVSWYQQALGQGPQFIFQYYEEEERQRGNFPDRFSGHQFPNYSSELNVNALLLGDSALYLCASSWTSGTYNEQFFGPGTRLTVL.

This clone has more than one count but fewer than ten. The V and J genes are TRBV5-1 and TRBJ2-1; possibly TRBD1 for D (5 bases). Germline V gene data show CDR1 as SGHRS and CDR2 as YFSETQ. This CDR3 contains 14 residues. V shed 0 bases and J shed 7 bases, with 11 bases lying between them. The CDR3 here is CASSLGAGRNEQFF. CDR3 nucleotides: TGCGCCAGCAGCTTGGGGGCAGGGCGAAATGAGCAGTTCTTC.

This clone was observed a few times. This chain connects TRBV10-1 to TRBJ1-1; D is undetermined. Trimming removed 8 bases from V and 1 base from J, with 11 bases in between. Germline CDR1 WNHNN, CDR2 SYGVQD (reference sequence). The CDR3 spans 13 residues. The CDR3 DNA follows: TGCGCCAGCTTGAGACTCGGGAACACTGAAGCTTTCTTT. It translates to CASLRLGNTEAFF.

The chain couples TRBV9 to TRBJ2-3; D is unresolved. V shed 2 bases and J shed 6 bases, with 10 bases lying between them. Per germline, CDR1 SGDLS and CDR2 YYNGEE. The CDR3 totals 13 residues. The CDR3 DNA follows: TGTGCCAGCAGCGTTTCCGAACGGGATACGCAGTATTTT. It encodes CASSVSERDTQYF.

The V call is TRBV6-5, the J call TRBJ1-4, with TRBD1 as a possible D gene (6 bases). V was trimmed by 2 bases and J by 3 bases, leaving 10 bases between them. The CDR3 has 15 residues. CDR1 MNHEY and CDR2 SVGAGI come from the germline V gene. For the CDR3, the DNA is TGTGCCAGCAGTTACCGGGGGGCGTCTAATGAAAAACTGTTTTTT. This sequence encodes CASSYRGASNEKLFF.

The V and J genes are TRBV6-5 and TRBJ1-2; D not resolved. The CDR3 sequence is 11 residues long. Germline CDR1 MNHEY, CDR2 SVGAGI. Trimming took off 5 bases at V and 7 bases at J, with 8 bases between the two ends. The CDR3 coding sequence is TGTGCCAGCAGTAAAGGGAGTGGCTACACCTTC. Protein product: CASSKGSGYTF.

This chain connects TRBV5-1 to TRBJ1-5; possibly TRBD1 for D (5 bases). V gave up 4 bases and J gave up 0 bases, with 11 bases separating them. The CDR3 loop spans 15 amino acids. From germline, CDR1 is SGHRS and CDR2 YFSETQ. CDR3 sequence (DNA): TGCGCCAGCAGCGTCGAGGGGAATAGCAATCAGCCCCAGCATTTT. It encodes CASSVEGNSNQPQHF.

This chain joins TRBV2 and TRBJ2-1; D gene uncertain. The germline V and J ends were trimmed by 5 bases and 14 bases, with 16 bases remaining between them. The CDR3 spans 12 residues. Germline CDR1 and CDR2: SNHLY and FYNNEI. The CDR3 is CASSWTSNFKFF. CDR3 DNA sequence: TGTGCCAGCAGTTGGACCAGCAATTTTAAGTTCTTC.

J is TRBJ2-3 and V is TRBV9, with TRBD2 identical over 7 bases. Losses at the gene ends were 4 bases for V and 8 bases for J; bases not matched to a gene: 13. Germline V gene data show CDR1 as SGDLS and CDR2 as YYNGEE. The CDR3 length is 15 residues. The CDR3 region has the DNA TGTGCCAGCAGCTCCGGACTAAGCGGCGGGGGTACGCAGTATTTT. It codes for CASSSGLSGGGTQYF.

The V call is TRBV21-1, the J call TRBJ1-4. TRBV21-1 is a documented pseudogene. The length of the CDR3 is 15 residues. Here the CDR3 reads CASSPRTSTNEKLFF. In DNA, the CDR3 is TGTGCCAGCAGCCCCAGAACTTCAACTAATGAAAAACTGTTTTTT.

This clone was detected only once. The V call is TRBV18, the J call TRBJ2-6; the D gene is possibly TRBD2 (5 bases). Trimming removed 6 bases from V and 3 bases from J, with 9 bases in between. Germline V gene lookup returns CDR1 KGHSH and CDR2 LQKENI. The CDR3 is 14 amino acids. The CDR3 sequence: CASSPGVGANVLTF. For the CDR3, the DNA is TGTGCCAGCTCCCCCGGGGTTGGGGCCAACGTCCTGACTTTC.

This chain links TRBV7-3 with TRBJ2-2, with 8 bases identical to TRBD2. Looked up from germline, CDR1 is SGHTA and CDR2 is FQGTGA. This CDR3 contains 17 residues. The trim removed 0 bases at V and 1 base at J, leaving 4 bases unmatched. CDR3 region: CASSLTGGLENTGELFF. The CDR3 coding sequence is TGTGCCAGCAGCTTAACAGGGGGACTAGAGAACACCGGGGAGCTGTTTTTT.